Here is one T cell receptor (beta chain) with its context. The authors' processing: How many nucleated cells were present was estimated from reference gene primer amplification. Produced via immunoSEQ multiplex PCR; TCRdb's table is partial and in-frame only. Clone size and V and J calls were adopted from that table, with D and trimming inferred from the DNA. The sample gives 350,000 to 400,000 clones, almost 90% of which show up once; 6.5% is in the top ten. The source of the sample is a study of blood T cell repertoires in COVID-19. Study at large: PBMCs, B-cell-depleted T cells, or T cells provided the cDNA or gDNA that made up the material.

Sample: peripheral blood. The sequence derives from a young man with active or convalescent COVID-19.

CDR3 DNA: TGTGCCAGCTCACCTGAGGACAGGTCCGAGCAGTTCTTC. This sequence encodes CASSPEDRSEQFF. V usage is TRBV18 and J usage is TRBJ2-1; 7 bases line up with TRBD1. Per the germline V gene, CDR1 is KGHSH and CDR2 is LQKENI. The CDR3 is 13 residues long. The junction had 6 bases not matched to a gene; V was cut back by 3 bases and J by 10 bases. Complete variable domain (other parts from reference TRBV18 and TRBJ2-1): NAGVMQNPRHLVRRRGQEARLRCSPMKGHSHVYWYRQLPEEGLKFMVYLQKENIIDESGMPKERFSAEFPKEGPSILRIQQVVRGDSAAYFCASSPEDRSEQFFGPGTRLTVL.